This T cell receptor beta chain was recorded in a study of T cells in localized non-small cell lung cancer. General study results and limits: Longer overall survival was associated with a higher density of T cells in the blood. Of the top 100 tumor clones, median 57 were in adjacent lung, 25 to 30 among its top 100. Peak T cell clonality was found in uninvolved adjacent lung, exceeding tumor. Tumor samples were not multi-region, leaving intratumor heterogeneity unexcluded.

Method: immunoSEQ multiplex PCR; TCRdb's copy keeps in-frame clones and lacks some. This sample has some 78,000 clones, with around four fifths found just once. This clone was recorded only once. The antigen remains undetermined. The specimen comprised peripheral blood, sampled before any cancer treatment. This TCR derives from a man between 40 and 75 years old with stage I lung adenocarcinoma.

This CDR3 is CASSRGTSGTTDTQYF. CDR3 DNA sequence: TGTGCCAGCTCACGAGGGACTAGCGGGACTACAGATACGCAGTATTTT. V usage is TRBV18 and J usage is TRBJ2-3; 13 bases map to TRBD2. After removal of 4 bases from V and 3 bases from J, the junction contained 4 bases not matched to a gene. Germline V CDR1 and CDR2: KGHSH, LQKENI. The CDR3 is made up of 16 amino acids.